This T cell receptor (beta chain) is drawn from a study of radiation and T cells in renal cell carcinoma. The time point is: baseline pretreatment blood. Stated treatment: 15 Gy SBRT to primary tumor, nephrectomy 4 weeks later. The length of the CDR3 is 13 residues. The V end lost 5 bases, the J end lost 5 bases, and 12 bases lay between the germline ends. The germline V gene has CDR1 SGHNT and CDR2 YENEEA. The study, taken as a whole, reports: Top tumor clonotypes rose in blood 2 weeks post-radiation, then contracted.

The data were produced by immunoSEQ multiplex PCR, yet TCRdb's version contains in-frame clones alone and is incomplete. The sample has approximately 110,000 clones, about four fifths seen once. Notes on this clone: Its antigen is not identified.

This TCR derives from a woman in her fifties or sixties with renal cell carcinoma. The specimen comprised blood, sampled from a patient whose treatment included radiotherapy and nephrectomy. The chain carries TRBV11-3 and TRBJ1-1; no reliable D call. CDR3 coding DNA: TGTGCCAGCAGCCCAGTGGCAGGAACTGAAGCTTTCTTT. As protein: CASSPVAGTEAFF. Complete variable domain (other parts from reference TRBV11-3 and TRBJ1-1): EAGVVQSPRYKIIEKKQPVAFWCNPISGHNTLYWYLQNLGQGPELLIRYENEEAVDDSQLPKDRFSAERLKGVDSTLKIQPAELGDSAVYLCASSPVAGTEAFFGQGTRLTVV.